This T cell receptor beta chain is from a study of early T cells in non-severe SARS-CoV-2 infection. Across the study: Alpha and beta chains were unpaired, from unsorted whole-blood bulk RNA. Study outcomes and limitations: VDJdb-based matching was biased toward anti-spike CD8 responses and missed private and CD4 specificities.

Unique molecular identifiers were affixed to single, distinct cDNA molecules. From the 5' RACE reads, TCRdb called clonotypes with MiXCR, one entry per CDR3 protein. Here the sample spans 65,000 to 90,000 distinct CDR3 sequences, around 10% being singletons. The CDR3 extends over 15 amino acids. Trimming removed 4 bases from V and 4 bases from J, with 16 bases in between. The germline CDR1 and CDR2 sequences are LGHDT and YNNKEL (reference sequence). Remarks on this clonotype: What it binds is not known.

The chain employs TRBV3-1 and TRBJ1-1; maybe TRBD1 (6 bases). Sequencing was carried out using whole blood. This TCR was recovered from an adult who was a healthcare worker with PCR-confirmed SARS-CoV-2 infection or an uninfected control (not recorded which). CDR3 DNA: TGTGCCAGCAGCCCCCTGAGGGGGGGCCGCACTGAAGCTTTCTTT. Translation gives CASSPLRGGRTEAFF.